Following are 26 T cell receptor beta chains from one sample sequenced in a study of blood T cell repertoires in COVID-19. This table comes from immunoSEQ multiplex PCR, and its TCRdb copy is limited to in-frame clones, with some not included. Of about 98,000 clones listed, approximately 86% are singletons. Material for sequencing was peripheral blood. These receptor sequences come from a man between 45 and 60 years old with acute or convalescent COVID-19.

The genes are TRBV6-5 and TRBJ2-5, with 12 nucleotides matching TRBD2. The V segment lost 4 bases and the J segment 1 base; nucleotides outside the gene matches: 4. CDR1 MNHEY and CDR2 SVGAGI come from the germline V gene. The CDR3 runs to 16 residues. The CDR3 coding sequence is TGTGCCAGCAGTTTGCTGACTAGCGGGAGCCAAGAGACCCAGTACTTC. Protein sequence: CASSLLTSGSQETQYF.

V and J are TRBV29-1 and TRBJ2-1, with 10 bases fitting TRBD1. The V and J ends lost 6 bases and 2 bases, in that order; junction bases with no gene match: 4. Germline V gene data show CDR1 as SQVTM and CDR2 as ANQGSEA. CDR3 length: 14 amino acids. Written as DNA, the CDR3 is TGCAGCGTGGGGGGGACAGGGGCCTACAATGAGCAGTTCTTC. It is translated as CSVGGTGAYNEQFF.

The V and J genes are TRBV7-9 and TRBJ1-1; TRBD1 is a possible D gene (6 bases). Between the trimmed V and J ends, which lost 4 bases and 7 bases, there was a span of 10 bases. CDR1 and CDR2 from the germline V gene are SEHNR and FQNEAQ (reference sequence). This CDR3 comprises 12 residues. This CDR3 reads CASSSRTVEAFF. As DNA, the CDR3 is TGTGCCAGCAGCTCGAGGACAGTTGAAGCTTTCTTT.

This clone was seen a handful of times. This chain links TRBV18 with TRBJ2-5; TRBD2 matches 15 bases. The CDR3 totals 17 residues. V was clipped by 3 bases and J by 5 bases; unmatched bases: 7. Germline assignment: CDR1 KGHSH and CDR2 LQKENI. This CDR3 is CASSPWTSGRARETQYF. The DNA of the CDR3 is TGTGCCAGCTCACCTTGGACTAGCGGGAGGGCCAGGGAGACCCAGTACTTC.

The rearrangement links TRBV10-1 to TRBJ1-1; TRBD1 aligns across 7 bases. The V segment lost 2 bases and the J segment 4 bases; nucleotides outside the gene matches: 4. The CDR3 is made up of 14 amino acids. Per the germline V gene, CDR1 is WNHNN and CDR2 is SYGVQD (reference sequence). CDR3 bases: TGCGCCAGCAGTGAGGCGGCAGGGGGCACTGAAGCTTTCTTT. Encoded protein: CASSEAAGGTEAFF.

This clone was detected only once. The CDR3 is CASSADLLKPQHF. DNA for the CDR3: TGTGCCAGCAGTGCCGACTTGTTAAAGCCCCAGCATTTT. The chain recombines TRBV12-3 or TRBV12-4 with TRBJ1-5; no definite D call. The V gene lost 5 bases and the J gene lost 8 bases, with 13 bases spanning the gap. CDR3 length equals 13 residues.

The CDR3: CASSPSQRENSPLHF. The CDR3 bases are TGTGCCAGCTCACCCTCTCAGAGGGAGAATTCACCCCTCCACTTT. V and J are TRBV18 and TRBJ1-6; the D is unclear. The germline V gene encodes CDR1 KGHSH and CDR2 LQKENI. V shed 3 bases and J shed 7 bases, with 13 bases lying between them. This CDR3 spans 15 amino acids.

V is TRBV12-5 and J is TRBJ1-1; the D is unclear. V shed 2 bases and J shed 5 bases, with 12 bases lying between them. The CDR3 is 14 amino acids. CDR1 is LGHNT, CDR2 FRNRAP, per germline. The CDR3 region is CASGLSPVETEAFF. DNA for the CDR3: TGTGCTAGTGGTTTGTCGCCCGTAGAAACTGAAGCTTTCTTT.

The chain is built from TRBV7-9 and TRBJ2-7, with 10 bases aligning to TRBD1. Losses at the gene ends were 5 bases for V and 3 bases for J; bases not matched to a gene: 10. This CDR3 is 16 amino acids long. CDR1 is SEHNR, CDR2 FQNEAQ, per germline (reference sequence). The DNA of the CDR3 is TGTGCCAGCAGCGACAGACAGGGGGCTTTAAGCTACGAGCAGTACTTC. It translates to CASSDRQGALSYEQYF. The variable domain in full, completed from reference TRBV7-9 and TRBJ2-7, reads DTGVSQNPRHKITKRGQNVTFRCDPISEHNRLYWYRQTLGQGPEFLTYFQNEAQLEKSRLLSDRFSAERPKGSFSTLEIQRTEQGDSAMYLCASSDRQGALSYEQYFGPGTRLTVT.

J is TRBJ2-2 and V is TRBV5-4, with 11 bases identical to TRBD2. The CDR3 totals 15 residues. Germline V gives CDR1 SGHNT, CDR2 YYREEE (reference sequence). V lost 3 bases and J lost 5; bases outside the gene matches: 3. CDR3 amino acids: CASSSASGRTGELFF. Written as DNA, the CDR3 is TGTGCCAGCAGCTCGGCTAGCGGGAGGACCGGGGAGCTGTTTTTT.

The V gene is TRBV29-1, the J gene TRBJ2-3; 7 positions match TRBD2. CDR1 is SQVTM and CDR2 is ANQGSEA in the germline V gene. CDR3 length: 14 amino acids. V shed 7 bases, J shed 5 bases, and the junction held 12 bases outside the gene matches. The chain's CDR3 is CSASWGREGDTQYF. The CDR3 nucleotides read TGCAGCGCGTCTTGGGGCAGGGAGGGAGATACGCAGTATTTT.

This rearrangement joins TRBV10-3 to TRBJ2-1; tentative D call: TRBD2 (7 bases). Germline CDR1 is ENHRY and CDR2 is SYGVKD. The length of the CDR3 is 15 residues. V lost 6 bases and J lost 3, with 15 bases in between. CDR3 coding DNA: TGTGCCATCAGCGAGGGGGGGGCCCTCTACAATGAGCAGTTCTTC. Its protein is CAISEGGALYNEQFF.

The chain employs TRBV5-5 and TRBJ2-5; 7 bases are shared with TRBD1. V was clipped by 4 bases and J by 5 bases; unmatched bases: 11. CDR1 SGHKS and CDR2 YYEKEE come from the germline V gene (reference sequence). The CDR3 runs 15 residues. As DNA, the CDR3 is TGTGCCAGCAGCGAAGACCTGATAGGGGGCGAGACCCAGTACTTC. Translation gives CASSEDLIGGETQYF. The full variable domain, rest sourced from reference TRBV5-5 and TRBJ2-5, is DAGVTQSPTHLIKTRGQQVTLRCSPISGHKSVSWYQQVLGQGPQFIFQYYEKEERGRGNFPDRFSARQFPNYSSELNVNALLLGDSALYLCASSEDLIGGETQYFGPGTRLLVL.

This chain joins TRBV14 and TRBJ1-4; D remains unclear. Trimming stripped 4 bases from V and 7 bases from J, with 10 bases between. The V gene's germline CDR1 is SGHDN and CDR2 FVKESK. CDR3 length equals 13 residues. CDR3 residues: CASSLLGGEKLFF. The DNA for the CDR3 is TGTGCCAGCAGCCTTCTCGGAGGTGAAAAACTGTTTTTT.

The chain combines TRBV9 with TRBJ2-1; 9 bases map to TRBD2. Germline CDR1 is SGDLS and CDR2 is YYNGEE. The J segment lost 2 bases and the V segment lost 4 bases, leaving 4 bases of the junction unmatched. CDR3 length equals 15 residues. CDR3 amino acids: CASSPSGVPYNEQFF. The DNA of the CDR3 is TGTGCCAGCAGCCCTAGCGGGGTCCCCTACAATGAGCAGTTCTTC.

This clone was seen a handful of times. The gene calls are TRBV19 and TRBJ2-2, with unresolved D. The CDR3 runs to 12 residues. Germline V gene data show CDR1 as LNHDA and CDR2 as SQIVND (reference sequence). V shed 10 bases and J shed 12 bases, with 18 bases lying between them. CDR3 nucleotide sequence: TGTGCCACTTCGACTTGGCAGCAGCAGCTGTTTTTT. Amino acids: CATSTWQQQLFF.

This chain joins TRBV3-1 (or the pseudogene TRBV3-2) and TRBJ2-1, with 14 bases fitting TRBD2. This CDR3 has 15 residues. From germline, CDR1 is LGHDT and CDR2 YNNKEL (reference sequence). Trimming cost V 5 bases and J 7 bases; bases outside gene matches: 4. Here the CDR3 DNA reads TGTGCCAGCAGCTTATGGACTAGCGGGAGGAATGAGCAGTTCTTC. The encoded protein is CASSLWTSGRNEQFF.

V and J are TRBV7-8 and TRBJ2-7; 13 bases fit TRBD2. Germline V gene sequence: CDR1 SGHVS, CDR2 FQNEAQ. CDR3 length: 15 residues. J lost 11 bases, V lost 0 bases, and 7 bases had no gene match. Here the CDR3 reads CASSLAGTSGNLEYF. Written as DNA, the CDR3 is TGTGCCAGCAGCTTAGCCGGGACTAGCGGGAATCTGGAGTACTTC.

CDR3 loop: CASRYQGGTEAFF. The CDR3 DNA is TGTGCCAGCAGGTATCAGGGGGGCACTGAAGCTTTCTTT. The gene calls are TRBV6-5 and TRBJ1-1; 7 bases map to TRBD1. Trimming cost V 6 bases and J 4 bases; bases outside gene matches: 5. From germline, CDR1 is MNHEY and CDR2 SVGAGI. The CDR3 totals 13 residues.

The count of this clone is one. The CDR3 protein is CARKGLRNYGYTF. CDR3 in DNA: TGTGCCCGGAAGGGACTGAGAAACTATGGCTACACCTTC. The chain recombines TRBV30 with TRBJ1-2; perhaps TRBD1 as D (5 bases). V dropped 8 bases and J dropped 2 bases, with 15 bases sitting between them. This CDR3 comprises 13 residues. Looked up from germline, CDR1 is GTSNPN and CDR2 is SVGIG (reference sequence).

The chain is built from TRBV5-6 and TRBJ1-2; no reliable D call. This CDR3 has 14 residues. CDR1 and CDR2 (germline): SGHDT, YYEEEE. V shed 4 bases and J shed 7 bases, with 17 bases lying between them. DNA for the CDR3: TGTGCCAGCAGCATCGACTCCACCTCCCGTGGCTACACCTTC. This encodes CASSIDSTSRGYTF.

Only a few counts were recorded for this clone. The V call is TRBV7-2, the J call TRBJ2-2; TRBD2 aligns across 7 bases. CDR1 SGHTA and CDR2 FQGNSA come from the germline V gene. CDR3 length equals 17 residues. J gave up 1 base and V 1 base, and 6 bases lay outside the gene matches. Here the CDR3 DNA reads TGTGCCAGCAGCTTAGGCCCCCCTAGCGGGAACACCGGGGAGCTGTTTTTT. Translation: CASSLGPPSGNTGELFF.

The J gene is TRBJ1-1, the V gene TRBV11-2; D is unclear. Germline CDR1 reads SGHAT; CDR2 reads FQNNGV. CDR3 size: 12 residues. The V end was cut by 5 bases, the J end by 5 bases, with 9 bases between. CDR3 amino acids: CASSRGLTEAFF. The CDR3 nucleotides read TGTGCCAGCAGCCGAGGATTGACTGAAGCTTTCTTT.

The chain recombines TRBV12-3 or TRBV12-4 with TRBJ2-7, with 9 bases aligning to TRBD1. The CDR3 is made up of 12 amino acids. Trimming removed 10 bases from V and 2 bases from J; junction bases left unmatched: 3. The CDR3 sequence is CATGDRAYEQYF. CDR3 DNA sequence: TGTGCCACCGGGGACAGGGCCTACGAGCAGTACTTC.

The chain has TRBV18 and TRBJ1-1, with a weak D call TRBD1 (6 bases). Germline V CDR1 and CDR2: KGHSH, LQKENI. V shed 0 bases and J shed 1 base, with 15 bases lying between them. The CDR3 runs 17 residues. The CDR3 nucleotides are TGTGCCAGCTCACCACCGGACCGGGACATAGCGAACACTGAAGCTTTCTTT. Its protein is CASSPPDRDIANTEAFF.

This clone appeared a few times. V is TRBV5-1 and J is TRBJ1-3; 8 nucleotides line up with TRBD1. The CDR3 sequence is 17 residues long. CDR1 is SGHRS and CDR2 is YFSETQ in the germline V gene. After removal of 1 base from V and 0 bases from J, the junction contained 6 bases not matched to a gene. The CDR3 is CASSLNTGGVSGNTIYF. The CDR3 nucleotides are TGCGCCAGCAGCTTGAATACAGGGGGAGTCTCTGGAAACACCATATATTTT.